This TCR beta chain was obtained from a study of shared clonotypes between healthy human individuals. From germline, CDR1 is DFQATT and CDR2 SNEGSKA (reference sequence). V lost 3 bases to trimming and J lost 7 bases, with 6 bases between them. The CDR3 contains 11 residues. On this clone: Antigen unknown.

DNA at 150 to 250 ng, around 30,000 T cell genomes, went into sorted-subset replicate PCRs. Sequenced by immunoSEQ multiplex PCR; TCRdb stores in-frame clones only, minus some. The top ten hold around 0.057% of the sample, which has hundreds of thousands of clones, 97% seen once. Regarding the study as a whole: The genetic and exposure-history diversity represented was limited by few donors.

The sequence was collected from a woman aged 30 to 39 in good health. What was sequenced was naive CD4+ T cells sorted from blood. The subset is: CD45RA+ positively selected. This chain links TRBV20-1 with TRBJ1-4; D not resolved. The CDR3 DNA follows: TGCAGTGCTAGTTTGGGTGAAAAACTGTTTTTT. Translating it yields CSASLGEKLFF.